This T cell receptor (beta chain) is from a study of metastatic and nonmetastatic thyroid tumors. This clone was counted ten times or more. Until they underwent thyroid surgery, no patient had received any treatment. TCRdb re-called the PCR reads via MiXCR. The sample includes roughly 93,000 clones, more than 9.5% of them seen just once. The receptor was isolated from a female donor with papillary thyroid cancer or a benign thyroid nodule (not recorded which). Some clones in this sample may be carry-over from other donors' samples. What was sequenced was blood.

The CDR3, as DNA: TGCAGTGCTAGAGAAGGGGGCGTCTACACCGGGGAGCTGTTTTTT. This gives the protein CSAREGGVYTGELFF. The V and J genes are TRBV20-1 and TRBJ2-2, with TRBD1 matching over 7 bases. Germline loops: CDR1 DFQATT, CDR2 SNEGSKA (reference sequence). Losses at the gene ends were 0 bases for V and 3 bases for J; bases not matched to a gene: 4. The CDR3 length is 15 residues.